One and the same sample provided the 20 T cell receptor beta chains below, sequenced in a study of T-cell memory formation after mild COVID-19. One entry per CDR3 protein results from TCRdb running MiXCR on the 5' RACE reads. The sample shows 190,000 or so distinct CDR3 sequences, 20% to 25% of them seen only once. Sequencing was carried out using PBMCs or a T cell subset sorted from them (not recorded which). The receptor source for this set is an adult woman who had mild COVID-19 (a few samples of this study predate the infection). Cell type and time point are not known.

This chain joins TRBV29-1 and TRBJ1-1; 7 bases line up with TRBD1. Germline trimming cut 6 bases from V and 5 bases from J; bases unmatched to any gene: 15. The germline V gene encodes CDR1 SQVTM and CDR2 ANQGSEA. The CDR3 covers 15 residues. This CDR3 is CSVRGGFDRATEAFF. The CDR3 region has the DNA TGCAGCGTCCGAGGAGGTTTTGACAGGGCAACTGAAGCTTTCTTT.

The rearrangement joins TRBV9 to TRBJ2-4, with D unresolved. V lost 3 bases and J 3 bases, leaving 10 bases between the germline ends. The germline gives CDR1 SGDLS, CDR2 YYNGEE. The CDR3 is 14 residues long. The CDR3 loop is CASSAGWGKNIQYF. In DNA form, the CDR3 reads TGTGCCAGCAGCGCTGGGTGGGGCAAAAACATTCAGTACTTC.

This sequence joins TRBV7-9 and TRBJ2-7; the D gene is possibly TRBD2 (5 bases). V lost 3 bases and J lost 0, with 12 bases in between. Germline-derived CDR1 and CDR2 are SEHNR and FQNEAQ (reference sequence). This CDR3 is built from 15 residues. The CDR3 reads CASSLTTFGSYEQYF. The CDR3 DNA reads as TGTGCCAGCAGCTTGACTACTTTTGGCTCCTACGAGCAGTACTTC.

This clonotype was counted only a few times. The chain recombines TRBV12-3 or TRBV12-4 with TRBJ1-4, with D possibly matching TRBD1 (6 bases). This CDR3 has 17 residues. The V gene lost 0 bases and the J gene lost 2 bases, with 13 bases spanning the gap. CDR3 sequence (DNA): TGTGCCAGCAGTTTAGCGGAGGACAGAACTACTAATGAAAAACTGTTTTTT. Its protein product is CASSLAEDRTTNEKLFF.

This chain uses TRBV5-4 with TRBJ2-5; 11 bases are a match to TRBD2. The V gene end was trimmed by 5 bases and the J gene end by 2 bases; junction bases not matched to a gene: 2. Germline values: CDR1 SGHNT, CDR2 YYREEE (reference sequence). There are 14 residues in the CDR3. Written as DNA, the CDR3 is TGTGCCAGCAGGAGACTAGCGGGGCAAGAGACCCAGTACTTC. Its translation: CASRRLAGQETQYF. The whole variable domain, remainder taken from reference TRBV5-4 and TRBJ2-5, is ETGVTQSPTHLIKTRGQQVTLRCSSQSGHNTVSWYQQALGQGPQFIFQYYREEENGRGNFPPRFSGLQFPNYSSELNVNALELDDSALYLCASRRLAGQETQYFGPGTRLLVL.

This chain uses TRBV21-1 with TRBJ1-1. TRBV21-1 is termed a pseudogene. This CDR3 comprises 15 residues. CDR3 in DNA: TGTGCCAGCAGCAAACGCCTGGCAGAGAACACTGAAGCTTTCTTT. This translates into CASSKRLAENTEAFF.

V and J are TRBV7-8 and TRBJ2-3; the match to TRBD2 covers 14 bases. The CDR3 has 18 residues. The germline CDR1 and CDR2 sequences are SGHVS and FQNEAQ. Unmatched junction bases numbered 9, after V lost 5 bases and J lost 2 bases. The DNA for the CDR3 is TGTGCCAGCAGCCTCCCGGGACTAGCGGGAGTTAACACAGATACGCAGTATTTT. Translating gives CASSLPGLAGVNTDTQYF.

This clonotype was recorded a few times. The V call is TRBV6-6, the J call TRBJ1-3, with a weak D call TRBD1 (5 bases). This CDR3 has 18 amino acids. CDR1 MNHNY and CDR2 SVGAGI come from the germline V gene (reference sequence). Trimming took 0 bases from V and 4 from J, leaving 19 bases between them. CDR3 amino acids: CASSYSLGTEGYGNTIYF. The DNA for the CDR3 is TGTGCCAGCAGTTACTCGCTGGGGACGGAGGGATACGGAAACACCATATATTTT.

The sample holds a few counts of this clonotype. The chain links TRBV27 to TRBJ2-5; TRBD1 matches 7 bases. The germline gives CDR1 MNHEY, CDR2 SMNVEV (reference sequence). The length of the CDR3 is 15 residues. V was pared by 4 bases and J by 1 base, with 6 bases of the junction left unmatched. The CDR3, as DNA: TGTGCCAGCAGTTCTTGGGGACAGAGCCAAGAGACCCAGTACTTC. Its translation is CASSSWGQSQETQYF.

The chain uses TRBV5-1 and TRBJ2-7; 10 bases line up with TRBD2. V dropped 4 bases and J dropped 3; count of bases not matched to a gene: 7. The CDR3 is 15 amino acids. The germline CDR1 and CDR2 sequences are SGHRS and YFSETQ. As DNA, the CDR3 is TGCGCCAGCAGCAGTGGAGCGGGAGGGGTCTACGAGCAGTACTTC. Its protein is CASSSGAGGVYEQYF.

This clonotype occurred a few times. The rearrangement joins TRBV13 to TRBJ2-3; D is unresolved. In germline, CDR1 is PRHDT, CDR2 FYEKMQ (reference sequence). V was clipped by 4 bases and J by 1 base, with 6 bases between them. The CDR3 is 13 amino acids. The CDR3 nucleotides read TGTGCCAGCAGCTCCCGTCGCACAGATACGCAGTATTTT. Protein: CASSSRRTDTQYF.

Turning to this clonotype: A much larger clone lies a single base off, so this may be a read error. The rearrangement joins TRBV6-2 or TRBV6-3 to TRBJ1-5; D might be TRBD1 (5 bases). Germline V gives CDR1 MNHEY, CDR2 SVGEGT. V shed 8 bases and J shed 4 bases, with 15 bases lying between them. The CDR3 is made up of 14 amino acids. The DNA of the CDR3 is TGTGCCAGCGAAGGAACAGGCGTTAATCAGCCCCAGCATTTT. Residues: CASEGTGVNQPQHF.

J is TRBJ2-3 and V is TRBV9; D remains ambiguous. The V gene lost 4 bases and the J gene lost 6 bases, with 18 bases spanning the gap. This CDR3 contains 15 residues. The germline gives CDR1 SGDLS, CDR2 YYNGEE. The CDR3 DNA sequence: TGTGCCAGCAGCCAGGCCGGTTTCGAATCGGATACGCAGTATTTT. Encoded protein: CASSQAGFESDTQYF.

A few counts support this clonotype. The chain couples TRBV12-3 or TRBV12-4 to TRBJ2-1; D not certain. The V end was cut by 3 bases, the J end by 4 bases, with 16 bases between. The CDR3 consists of 16 residues. The CDR3 region has the DNA TGTGCCAGCAGTTTTGGCAGCGTGTTTTCGTACAATGAGCAGTTCTTC. This sequence encodes CASSFGSVFSYNEQFF.

The CDR3 protein is CSVDIQGGTEAFF. The CDR3 bases are TGCAGCGTTGACATACAGGGGGGAACTGAAGCTTTCTTT. This chain links TRBV29-1 with TRBJ1-1, with 8 bases identical to TRBD1. The germline V gene has CDR1 SQVTM and CDR2 ANQGSEA. V shed 3 bases, J shed 5 bases, and the junction held 5 bases outside the gene matches. CDR3 length: 13 residues.

The chain is built from TRBV13 and TRBJ2-7; D might be TRBD2 (7 bases). The V gene's germline CDR1 is PRHDT and CDR2 FYEKMQ (reference sequence). The CDR3 extends over 14 amino acids. Trimming cost V 5 bases and J 3 bases, with 14 bases left between them. The DNA of the CDR3 is TGTGCCAGCAGCGGGAGGGGGAATTACTACGAGCAGTACTTC. Translating gives CASSGRGNYYEQYF.

This chain connects TRBV9 to TRBJ2-7, with D possibly being TRBD1 (6 bases). The germline V and J ends were trimmed by 1 base and 2 bases, with 10 bases remaining between them. Germline V gives CDR1 SGDLS, CDR2 YYNGEE. The CDR3 is 14 amino acids. CDR3 protein: CASSVTQGTYEQYF. The CDR3, as DNA: TGTGCCAGCAGCGTAACACAGGGCACCTACGAGCAGTACTTC.

The rearrangement uses TRBV27 and TRBJ1-1; tentative D call: TRBD1 (5 bases). Trimming stripped 0 bases from V and 1 base from J, with 24 bases between. The germline V gene encodes CDR1 MNHEY and CDR2 SMNVEV (reference sequence). The CDR3 consists of 20 residues. CDR3 loop: CASSLSLSGARSGWNTEAFF. The CDR3 DNA sequence: TGTGCCAGCAGTTTATCGCTATCCGGGGCAAGATCTGGTTGGAACACTGAAGCTTTCTTT.

V is TRBV7-9 and J is TRBJ2-5; D remains unclear. The CDR3 extends over 14 amino acids. With 1 base removed from V and 2 bases from J, the gap between germline ends came to 8 bases. In germline, CDR1 is SEHNR, CDR2 FQNEAQ (reference sequence). CDR3 region: CASSLVAAQETQYF. CDR3 nucleotide sequence: TGTGCCAGCAGCTTAGTCGCGGCTCAAGAGACCCAGTACTTC.

The sample holds a few counts of this clonotype. The chain carries TRBV30 and TRBJ1-3; D remains unclear. From germline, CDR1 is GTSNPN and CDR2 SVGIG (reference sequence). V was cut by 4 bases and J by 9 bases, with 10 bases left in between. This CDR3 is built from 11 residues. CDR3: CAWKGGFTIYF. In DNA form, the CDR3 reads TGTGCCTGGAAAGGAGGGTTCACCATATATTTT. Filled out from reference TRBV30 and TRBJ1-3, the complete variable domain reads SQTIHQWPATLVQPVGSPLSLECTVEGTSNPNLYWYRQAAGRGLQLLFYSVGIGQISSEVPQNLSASRPQDRQFILSSKKLLLSDSGFYLCAWKGGFTIYFGEGSWLTVV.